This T cell receptor (beta chain) derives from a study of siplizumab effects on memory and regulatory T cells. Study conclusions and caveats: The study did not confirm that proliferating Tregs from siplizumab cultures were suppressive.

Per-sample assaying covered 95,000 to 100,000 TCR templates. The assay was immunoSEQ multiplex PCR, and TCRdb's table has in-frame clones only and misses some. Of some 100,000 clones in the sample, roughly 94% were seen once. In the case of this clone: Its antigen is not known.

The length of the CDR3 is 13 residues. The V and J ends lost 5 bases and 8 bases, in that order; junction bases with no gene match: 7. The germline CDR1 and CDR2 sequences are MNHEY and SVGAGI. The sample consisted of Tregs sorted from blood. The source of this sequence is a human donor in good health. The V and J genes are TRBV6-5 and TRBJ2-7, with TRBD1 matching over 9 bases. The CDR3 protein is CASSRGDRVKQYF. CDR3 coding DNA: TGTGCCAGCAGTCGCGGGGACAGGGTAAAGCAGTACTTC.